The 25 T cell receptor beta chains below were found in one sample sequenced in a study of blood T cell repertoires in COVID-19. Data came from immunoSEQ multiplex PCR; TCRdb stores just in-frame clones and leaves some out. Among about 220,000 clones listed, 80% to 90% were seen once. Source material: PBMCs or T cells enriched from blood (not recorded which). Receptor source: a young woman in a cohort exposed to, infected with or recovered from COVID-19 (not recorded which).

The CDR3 DNA follows: TGCGCCAGCAGCTTGGGCGAAGATGGCTACACCTTC. The encoded protein is CASSLGEDGYTF. This chain links TRBV5-1 with TRBJ1-2; D unresolved. This CDR3 has 12 residues. V was clipped by 0 bases and J by 6 bases, with 6 bases between them. Germline CDR1 and CDR2: SGHRS and YFSETQ.

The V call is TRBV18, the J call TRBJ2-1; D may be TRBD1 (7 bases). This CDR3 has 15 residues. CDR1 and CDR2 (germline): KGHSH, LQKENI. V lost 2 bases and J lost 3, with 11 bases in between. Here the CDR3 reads CASSPRRDSYNEQFF. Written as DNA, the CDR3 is TGTGCCAGCTCACCAAGGCGGGACAGCTACAATGAGCAGTTCTTC. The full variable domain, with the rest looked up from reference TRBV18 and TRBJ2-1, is NAGVMQNPRHLVRRRGQEARLRCSPMKGHSHVYWYRQLPEEGLKFMVYLQKENIIDESGMPKERFSAEFPKEGPSILRIQQVVRGDSAAYFCASSPRRDSYNEQFFGPGTRLTVL.

CDR3 amino acids: CASSSRGSGNTIYF. CDR3 nucleotide sequence: TGTGCCAGCAGCTCCAGGGGAAGTGGAAACACCATATATTTT. This rearrangement joins TRBV5-4 to TRBJ1-3; TRBD1 is a possible D gene (6 bases). With 3 bases removed from V and 3 bases from J, the gap between germline ends came to 10 bases. This CDR3 contains 14 residues. Germline V gene lookup returns CDR1 SGHNT and CDR2 YYREEE (reference sequence).

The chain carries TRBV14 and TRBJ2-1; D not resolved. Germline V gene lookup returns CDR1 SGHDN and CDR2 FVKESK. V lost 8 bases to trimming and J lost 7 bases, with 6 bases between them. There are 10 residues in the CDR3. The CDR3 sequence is CASRPNEQFF. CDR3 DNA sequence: TGTGCCAGCCGTCCGAATGAGCAGTTCTTC. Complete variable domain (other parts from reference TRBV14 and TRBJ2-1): EAGVTQFPSHSVIEKGQTVTLRCDPISGHDNLYWYRRVMGKEIKFLLHFVKESKQDESGMPNNRFLAERTGGTYSTLKVQPAELEDSGVYFCASRPNEQFFGPGTRLTVL.

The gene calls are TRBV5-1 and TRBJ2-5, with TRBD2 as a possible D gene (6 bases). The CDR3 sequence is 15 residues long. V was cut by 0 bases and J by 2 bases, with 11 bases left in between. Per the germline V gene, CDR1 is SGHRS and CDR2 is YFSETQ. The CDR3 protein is CASSLARGGQETQYF. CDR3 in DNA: TGCGCCAGCAGCTTGGCAAGGGGAGGACAAGAGACCCAGTACTTC.

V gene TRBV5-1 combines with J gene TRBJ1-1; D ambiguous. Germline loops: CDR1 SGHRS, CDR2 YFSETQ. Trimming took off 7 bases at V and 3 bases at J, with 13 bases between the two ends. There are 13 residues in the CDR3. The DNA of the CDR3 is TGCGCCAGCTTATCTGTTATTGACACTGAAGCTTTCTTT. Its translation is CASLSVIDTEAFF.

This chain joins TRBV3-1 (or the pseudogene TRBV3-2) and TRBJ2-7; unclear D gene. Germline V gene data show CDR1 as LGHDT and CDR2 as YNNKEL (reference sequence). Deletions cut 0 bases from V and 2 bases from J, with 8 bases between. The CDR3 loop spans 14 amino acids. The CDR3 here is CASSQERGPYEQYF. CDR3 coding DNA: TGTGCCAGCAGCCAAGAACGCGGTCCCTACGAGCAGTACTTC.

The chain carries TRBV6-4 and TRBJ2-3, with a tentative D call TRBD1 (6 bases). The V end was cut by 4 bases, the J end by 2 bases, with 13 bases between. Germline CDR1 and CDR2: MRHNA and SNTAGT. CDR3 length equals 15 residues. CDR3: CASSAGGEATDTQYF. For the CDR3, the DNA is TGTGCCAGCAGTGCTGGGGGCGAGGCCACAGATACGCAGTATTTT.

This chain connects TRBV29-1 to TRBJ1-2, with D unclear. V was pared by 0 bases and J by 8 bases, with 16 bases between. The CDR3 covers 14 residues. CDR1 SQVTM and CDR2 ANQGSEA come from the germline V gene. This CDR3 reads CSVEEIRRTKGYTF. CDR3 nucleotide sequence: TGCAGCGTTGAAGAAATTCGGAGGACTAAGGGCTACACCTTC.

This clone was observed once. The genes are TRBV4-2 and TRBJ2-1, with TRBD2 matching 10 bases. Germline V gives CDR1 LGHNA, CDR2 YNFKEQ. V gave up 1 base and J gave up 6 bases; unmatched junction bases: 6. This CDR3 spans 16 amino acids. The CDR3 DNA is TGTGCCAGCAGCCAAGCCCTAGCGGGAGCGGGCAATGAGCAGTTCTTC. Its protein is CASSQALAGAGNEQFF.

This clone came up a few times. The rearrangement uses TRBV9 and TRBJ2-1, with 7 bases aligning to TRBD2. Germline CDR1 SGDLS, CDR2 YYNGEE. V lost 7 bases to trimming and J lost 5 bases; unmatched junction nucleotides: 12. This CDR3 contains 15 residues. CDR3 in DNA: TGTGCCAGCTCCTCGGGACTATTCAGCAACAATGAGCAGTTCTTC. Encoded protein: CASSSGLFSNNEQFF.

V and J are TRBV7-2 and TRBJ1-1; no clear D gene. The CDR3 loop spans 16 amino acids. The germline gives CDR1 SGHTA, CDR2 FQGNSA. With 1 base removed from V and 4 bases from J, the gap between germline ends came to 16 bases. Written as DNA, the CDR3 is TGTGCCAGCAGCTTAGTCGAAGTGGGCTTAGGCACTGAAGCTTTCTTT. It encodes CASSLVEVGLGTEAFF.

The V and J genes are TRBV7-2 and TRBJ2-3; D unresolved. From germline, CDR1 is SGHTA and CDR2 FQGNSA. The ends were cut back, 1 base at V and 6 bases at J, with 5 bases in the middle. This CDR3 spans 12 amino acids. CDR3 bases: TGTGCCAGCAGCTTAGGGCCGGATACGCAGTATTTT. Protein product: CASSLGPDTQYF.

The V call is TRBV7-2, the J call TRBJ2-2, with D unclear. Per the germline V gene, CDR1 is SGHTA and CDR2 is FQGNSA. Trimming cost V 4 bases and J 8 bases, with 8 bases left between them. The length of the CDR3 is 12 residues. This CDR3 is CASSSIRGELFF. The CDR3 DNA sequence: TGTGCCAGCAGCTCAATCCGGGGGGAGCTGTTTTTT.

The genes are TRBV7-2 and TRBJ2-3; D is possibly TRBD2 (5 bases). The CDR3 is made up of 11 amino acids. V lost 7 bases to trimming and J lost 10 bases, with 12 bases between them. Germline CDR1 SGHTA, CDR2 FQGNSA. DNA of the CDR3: TGTGCCAGCACCTTTCGGGAATCGCAGTATTTT. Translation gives CASTFRESQYF.

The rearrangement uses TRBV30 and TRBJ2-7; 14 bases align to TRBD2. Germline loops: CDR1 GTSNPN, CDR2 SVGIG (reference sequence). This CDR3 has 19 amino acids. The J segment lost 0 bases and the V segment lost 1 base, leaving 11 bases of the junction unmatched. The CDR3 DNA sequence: TGTGCCTGGAGTGGTCTGAGACTAGCGGGAGGGCCGGGCTCCTACGAGCAGTACTTC. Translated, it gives CAWSGLRLAGGPGSYEQYF.

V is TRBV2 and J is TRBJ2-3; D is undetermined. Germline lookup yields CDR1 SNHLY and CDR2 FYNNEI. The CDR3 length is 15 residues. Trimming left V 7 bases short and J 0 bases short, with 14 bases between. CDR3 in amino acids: CASTLTLDSTDTQYF. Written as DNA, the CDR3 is TGTGCCAGCACCCTGACACTCGACAGCACAGATACGCAGTATTTT. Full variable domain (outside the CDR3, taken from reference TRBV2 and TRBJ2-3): EPEVTQTPSHQVTQMGQEVILRCVPISNHLYFYWYRQILGQKVEFLVSFYNNEISEKSEIFDDQFSVERPDGSNFTLKIRSTKLEDSAMYFCASTLTLDSTDTQYFGPGTRLTVL.

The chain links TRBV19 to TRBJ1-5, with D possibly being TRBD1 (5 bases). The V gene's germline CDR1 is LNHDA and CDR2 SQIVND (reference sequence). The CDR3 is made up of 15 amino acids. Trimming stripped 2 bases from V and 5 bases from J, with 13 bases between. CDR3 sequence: CASSIRWQGDQPQHF. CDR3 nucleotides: TGTGCCAGTAGTATACGATGGCAGGGTGATCAGCCCCAGCATTTT.

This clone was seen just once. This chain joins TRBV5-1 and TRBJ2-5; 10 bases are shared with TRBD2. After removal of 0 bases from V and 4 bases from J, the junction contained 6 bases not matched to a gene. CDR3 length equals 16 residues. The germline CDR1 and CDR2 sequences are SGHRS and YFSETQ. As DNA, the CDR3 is TGCGCCAGCAGCTTGGGAAGCGGGGGGGCCCTAGAGACCCAGTACTTC. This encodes CASSLGSGGALETQYF.

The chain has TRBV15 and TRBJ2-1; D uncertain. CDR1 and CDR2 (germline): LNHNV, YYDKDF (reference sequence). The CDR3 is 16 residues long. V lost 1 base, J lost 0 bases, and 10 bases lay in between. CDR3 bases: TGTGCCACCAGCAGAGGGTCCCAGATCTCCTACAATGAGCAGTTCTTC. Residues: CATSRGSQISYNEQFF.

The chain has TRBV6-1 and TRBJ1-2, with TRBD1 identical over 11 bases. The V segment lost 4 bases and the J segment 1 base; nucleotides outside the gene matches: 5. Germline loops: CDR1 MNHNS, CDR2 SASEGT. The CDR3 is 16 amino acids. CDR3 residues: CASSGTGGIFNYGYTF. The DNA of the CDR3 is TGTGCCAGCAGTGGGACAGGGGGCATATTTAACTATGGCTACACCTTC.

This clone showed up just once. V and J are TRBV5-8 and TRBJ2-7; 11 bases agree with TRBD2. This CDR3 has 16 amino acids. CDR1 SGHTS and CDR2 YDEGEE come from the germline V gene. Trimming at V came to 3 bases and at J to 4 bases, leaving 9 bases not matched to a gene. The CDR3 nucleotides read TGTGCCAGCAGCTCCGATCAGGGGACTAGCGGATACGAGCAGTACTTC. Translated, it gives CASSSDQGTSGYEQYF.

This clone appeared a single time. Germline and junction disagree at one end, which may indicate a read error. CDR3: CASSFGGSYEQCF. The DNA of the CDR3 is TGTGCCAGCAGTTTTGGCGGCTCCTACGAGCAGTGCTTC. The gene calls are TRBV27 and TRBJ2-7; D not certain. The CDR3 extends over 13 amino acids. The germline gives CDR1 MNHEY, CDR2 SMNVEV (reference sequence).

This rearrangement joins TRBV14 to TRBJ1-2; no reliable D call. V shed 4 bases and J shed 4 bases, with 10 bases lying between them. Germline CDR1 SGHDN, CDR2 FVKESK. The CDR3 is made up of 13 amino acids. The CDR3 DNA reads TGTGCCAGCAGCCCCTCAACGGGCTATGGCTACACCTTC. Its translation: CASSPSTGYGYTF.

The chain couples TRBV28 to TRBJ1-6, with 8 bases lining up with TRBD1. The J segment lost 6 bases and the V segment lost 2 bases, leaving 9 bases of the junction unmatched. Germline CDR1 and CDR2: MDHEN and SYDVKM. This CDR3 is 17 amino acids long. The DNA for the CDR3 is TGTGCCAGCAGTTTAGGACAGGGAGGTTGGGGTAATTCACCCCTCCACTTT. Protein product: CASSLGQGGWGNSPLHF.